This entry is about one T cell receptor (beta chain). The antigen is not known. The data stem from a study of shared clonotypes between healthy human individuals. General observations from the study: Sharing of clonotypes among donors was expected to vary with sequencing depth. Relative to memory subsets, naive subsets generally showed larger estimated richness.

Libraries were prepared by immunoSEQ multiplex PCR; TCRdb keeps only in-frame clonotypes and omits some of them. The sample records 2,500,000 or so clones, around 90% being singletons. Looked up from germline, CDR1 is ENHRY and CDR2 is SYGVKD. The CDR3 loop spans 19 amino acids. The V gene lost 9 bases and the J gene lost 7 bases, with 33 bases spanning the gap. This chain joins TRBV10-3 and TRBJ2-2; tentatively, D is TRBD2 (6 bases). The sequencing sample was made of naive CD4+ T cells from PBMCs. The subset here: CD45RA+ positively selected. The clonotype comes from a man younger than 35 in good health. Some clones in this sample may be carry-over from other donors' samples. CDR3 DNA: TGTGCCATACAACCCGACCTCGTCTTCGCGGAGGGGCGAGGCGGGGAGCTGTTTTTT. Its translation is CAIQPDLVFAEGRGGELFF.